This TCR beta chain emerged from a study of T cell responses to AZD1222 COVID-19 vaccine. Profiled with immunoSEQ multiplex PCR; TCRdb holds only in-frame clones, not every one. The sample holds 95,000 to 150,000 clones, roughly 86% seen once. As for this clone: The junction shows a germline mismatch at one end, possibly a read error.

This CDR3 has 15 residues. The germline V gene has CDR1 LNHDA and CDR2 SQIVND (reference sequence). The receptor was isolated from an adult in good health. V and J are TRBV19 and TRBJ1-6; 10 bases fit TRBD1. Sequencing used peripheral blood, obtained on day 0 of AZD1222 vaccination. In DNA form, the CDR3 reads TGTGCCAGCAGTACCAGGACAGGGGGAAATTCACCCCTCCACTTT. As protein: CASSTRTGGNSPLHF.